This T cell receptor (beta chain) was observed in a study of T cells in Graves' hyperthyroidism and ophthalmopathy. This clonotype was recorded many times. Researchers amplified the TCR beta CDR3 regions from RNA transcripts. In the first-round RT-PCR of the TCR CDR3, the HTBI primer set was used. From the multiplex PCR reads, TCRdb called clonotypes with MiXCR, one entry per CDR3 protein. The sample consists of around 300,000 distinct CDR3 sequences, around 13% of them appearing once. The CDR3 is 15 residues long. CDR1 is MDHEN and CDR2 is SYDVKM in the germline V gene. V trimming: 1 base; J trimming: 1 base; junction bases outside the gene matches: 3.

This clonotype originated in a middle-aged woman with Graves' hyperthyroidism. V and J are TRBV28 and TRBJ1-1, with 7 bases lining up with TRBD1. What was sequenced was blood. In DNA form, the CDR3 reads TGTGCCAGCAGTTTATCAAGGACAGGGAACACTGAAGCTTTCTTT. Translation gives CASSLSRTGNTEAFF.